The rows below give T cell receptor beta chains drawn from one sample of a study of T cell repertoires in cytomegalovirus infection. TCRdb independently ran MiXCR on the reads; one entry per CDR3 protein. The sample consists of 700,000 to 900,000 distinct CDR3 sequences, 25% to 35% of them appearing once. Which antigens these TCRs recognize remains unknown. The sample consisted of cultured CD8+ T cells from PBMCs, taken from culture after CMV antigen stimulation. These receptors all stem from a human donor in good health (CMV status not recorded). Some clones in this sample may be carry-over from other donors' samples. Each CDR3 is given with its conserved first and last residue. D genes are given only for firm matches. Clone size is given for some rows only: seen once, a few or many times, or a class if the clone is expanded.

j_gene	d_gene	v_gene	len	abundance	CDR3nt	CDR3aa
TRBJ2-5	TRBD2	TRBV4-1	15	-	TGCGCCAGCAGCCAAGGGAGCGGGGGTTGGGAGACCCAGTACTTC	CASSQGSGGWETQYF
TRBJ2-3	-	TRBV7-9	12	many	TGTGCCAGCAGCTTAGCATGGGATACGCAGTATTTT	CASSLAWDTQYF
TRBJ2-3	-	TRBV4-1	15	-	TGTGCCAGCAGCCAAGAGCTGACACGTGCAGATACGCAGTATTTT	CASSQELTRADTQYF
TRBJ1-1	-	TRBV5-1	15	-	TGCGCCAGCAGCCGGGGTAGGGGCCTGAACACTGAAGCTTTCTTT	CASSRGRGLNTEAFF
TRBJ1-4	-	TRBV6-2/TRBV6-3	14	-	TGTGCCAGCAGCCCAGGGGTCCGTCTCGAAAAACTGTTTTTT	CASSPGVRLEKLFF
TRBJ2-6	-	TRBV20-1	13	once	TGCAGTGCCCTCCGTTCTGGGGCCAACGTCCTGACTTTC	CSALRSGANVLTF
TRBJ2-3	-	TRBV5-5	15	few	TGTGCCAGCAGCCCAGGGACTTCCTTCACAGATACGCAGTATTTT	CASSPGTSFTDTQYF
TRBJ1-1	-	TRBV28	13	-	TGTGCCAGCAGTTTGAACAGGGCCTTACCAGCTTTCTTT	CASSLNRALPAFF
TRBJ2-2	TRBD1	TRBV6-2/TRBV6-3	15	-	TGTGCCAGCACCGTGGGGACAGGGCGGCCCGGGGAGCTGTTTTTT	CASTVGTGRPGELFF
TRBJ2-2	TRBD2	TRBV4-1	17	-	TGCGCCAGCAGCCCGCTCTCTAGCGGGGGGGCACCTGGGGAGCTGTTTTTT	CASSPLSSGGAPGELFF
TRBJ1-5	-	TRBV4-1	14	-	TGCGCCAGCAGCCCATGGTATAGCAATCAGCCCCAGCATTTT	CASSPWYSNQPQHF
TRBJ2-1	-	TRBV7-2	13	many	TGTGCCAGCAGCTTAGGAACCGCAGGGAGTCGGTTCTTC	CASSLGTAGSRFF
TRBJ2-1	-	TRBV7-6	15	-	TGTGCCAGCAGCTTAGATAGTGCCACCTACAATGAGCAGTTCTTC	CASSLDSATYNEQFF
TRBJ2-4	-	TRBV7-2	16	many	TGTGCCAGCAGCTTAAGGGGCAGGGTGTCCAAAAACATTCAGTACTTC	CASSLRGRVSKNIQYF
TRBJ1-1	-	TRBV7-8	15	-	TGTGCCATCTATCGGGAGGCAGGGGTGAACACTGAAGCTTTCTTT	CAIYREAGVNTEAFF
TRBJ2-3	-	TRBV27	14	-	TGTGCCAGCAGTTTCAGTCTTGGAATGGATACGCAGTATTTT	CASSFSLGMDTQYF
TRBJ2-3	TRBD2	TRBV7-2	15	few	TGTGCCAGCAAAGCCGGGACTAGTCGGACAGATACGCAGTATTTT	CASKAGTSRTDTQYF
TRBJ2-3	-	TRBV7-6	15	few	TGTGCCAGCAGCTTAAAGGACAGATACTTAGATACGCAGTATTTT	CASSLKDRYLDTQYF
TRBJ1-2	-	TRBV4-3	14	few	TGCGCCAGCAGCCAAGATGTGATTAACTATGGCTACACCTTC	CASSQDVINYGYTF